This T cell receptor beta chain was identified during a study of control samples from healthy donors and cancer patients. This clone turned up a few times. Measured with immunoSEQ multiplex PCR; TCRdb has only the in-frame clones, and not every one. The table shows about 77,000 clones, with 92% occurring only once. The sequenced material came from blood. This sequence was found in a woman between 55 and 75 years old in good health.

This chain's CDR3 is CASSTGQTNEQFF. CDR3 DNA sequence: TGCGCCAGCTCTACCGGGCAGACCAATGAGCAGTTCTTC. This chain joins TRBV10-1 and TRBJ2-1, with no clear D. The CDR3 spans 13 residues. The germline CDR1 and CDR2 sequences are WNHNN and SYGVQD (reference sequence). Deletions cut 8 bases from V and 6 bases from J, with 14 bases between.